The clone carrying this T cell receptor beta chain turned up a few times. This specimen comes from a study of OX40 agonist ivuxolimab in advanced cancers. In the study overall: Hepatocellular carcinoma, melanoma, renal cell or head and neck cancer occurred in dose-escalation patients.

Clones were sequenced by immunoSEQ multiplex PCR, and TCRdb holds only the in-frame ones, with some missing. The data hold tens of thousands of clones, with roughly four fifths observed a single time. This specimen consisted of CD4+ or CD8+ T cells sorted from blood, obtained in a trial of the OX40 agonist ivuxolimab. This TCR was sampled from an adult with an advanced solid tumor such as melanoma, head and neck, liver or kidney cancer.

The CDR3 spells CASSLDPGSNQPQHF. The CDR3 DNA reads TGCGCCAGCAGCTTGGACCCGGGAAGCAATCAGCCCCAGCATTTT. This chain connects TRBV5-1 to TRBJ1-5; D call uncertain. The CDR3 spans 15 residues. V lost 0 bases to trimming and J lost 1 base, with 8 bases between them. The germline gives CDR1 SGHRS, CDR2 YFSETQ.